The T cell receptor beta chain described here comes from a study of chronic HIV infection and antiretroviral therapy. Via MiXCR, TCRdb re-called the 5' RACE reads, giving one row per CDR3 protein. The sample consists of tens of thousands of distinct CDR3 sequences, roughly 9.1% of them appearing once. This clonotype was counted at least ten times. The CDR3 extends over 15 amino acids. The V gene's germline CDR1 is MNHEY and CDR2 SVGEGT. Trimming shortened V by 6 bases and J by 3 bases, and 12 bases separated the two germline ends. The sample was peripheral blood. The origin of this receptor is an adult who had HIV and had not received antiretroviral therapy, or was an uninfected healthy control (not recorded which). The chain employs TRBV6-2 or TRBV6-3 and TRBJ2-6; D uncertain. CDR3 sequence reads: CASSSTPDGANVLTF. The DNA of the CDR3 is TGTGCCAGCAGCTCAACGCCAGATGGGGCCAACGTCCTGACTTTC.